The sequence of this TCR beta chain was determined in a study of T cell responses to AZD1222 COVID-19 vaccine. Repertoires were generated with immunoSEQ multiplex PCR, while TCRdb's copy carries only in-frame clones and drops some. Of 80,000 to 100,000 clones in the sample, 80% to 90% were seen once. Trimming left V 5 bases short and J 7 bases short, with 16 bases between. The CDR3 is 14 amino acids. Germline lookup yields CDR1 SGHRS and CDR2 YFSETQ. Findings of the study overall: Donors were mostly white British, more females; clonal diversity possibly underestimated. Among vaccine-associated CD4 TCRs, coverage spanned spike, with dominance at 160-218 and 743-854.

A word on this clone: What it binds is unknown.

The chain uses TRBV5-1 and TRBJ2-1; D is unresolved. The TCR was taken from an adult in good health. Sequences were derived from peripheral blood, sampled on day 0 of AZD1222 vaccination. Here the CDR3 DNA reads TGCGCCAGCAGTCCCAGTGGTCTTGGGAATGAGCAGTTCTTC. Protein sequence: CASSPSGLGNEQFF.